The rows below give T cell receptor beta chains drawn from one sample of a study of identical twins. MiXCR, applied by TCRdb to the 5' RACE reads, yields one record per CDR3 protein. The sample shows about 520,000 distinct CDR3 sequences, roughly a fifth of them seen only once. These records were also assigned to another study, of T cells expressing NK-cell markers.

The sample was CD4+ T cells sorted from blood. These receptors all stem from a woman aged 18-30 years in good health. Both conserved end residues are trimmed from each CDR3. Clone size is shown for a subset of rows, as once, few, many or a class of expanded clone.

TRBV5-4,TRBJ2-3,.,ASSWGGEADTQY
TRBV7-9,TRBJ1-1,few,ASSRDGSEAF
TRBV10-3,TRBJ2-1,.,AARGGTSGYNEQF
TRBV9,TRBJ1-1,.,ASSAGQGAKGITEAF
TRBV7-2,TRBJ2-2,few,ASRSGTAGELF
TRBV5-1,TRBJ2-7,.,ASSPNVRSGPYEQY
TRBV5-1,TRBJ2-5,few,ASSSDPTSRQETQY
TRBV20-1,TRBJ2-3,few,SARTQSTQY
TRBV6-6,TRBJ2-2,many,ASSYATGELF
TRBV20-1,TRBJ2-7,few,SAKKLAGGGYEQY
TRBV3-1,TRBJ1-2,few,ASSDKDVTIYGYT
TRBV12-5,TRBJ2-3,.,ASVVGLAEADTQY
TRBV6-1,TRBJ1-2,many,ASSWTGAYGYT
TRBV6-1,TRBJ1-4,many,ASSLSATNEKLF
TRBV20-1,TRBJ2-1,few,SAASGVSYNEQF
TRBV15,TRBJ2-2,many,ATSRSPQTSGYTGELF
TRBV6-5,TRBJ2-3,many,PRSGTDTQY
TRBV6-5,TRBJ2-7,.,ASSSRGRGLLEQY
TRBV5-1,TRBJ2-1,.,ASSLSVYSYNEQF
TRBV9,TRBJ1-2,.,ASSVGTENYGYT
TRBV20-1,TRBJ2-7,.,SASGGGMGYEQY
TRBV25-1,TRBJ2-7,.,ASRGGDIYEQY
TRBV29-1,TRBJ2-1,.,SVVRGGGGVYNEQF
TRBV10-3,TRBJ2-1,few,AITRLRPGTGRDNEQF
TRBV20-1,TRBJ1-5,.,SAREMRGNGQPQH
TRBV2,TRBJ1-5,.,ASAATRGWNQPQH
TRBV5-6,TRBJ2-7,.,ASSIGKVEQY
TRBV5-1,TRBJ1-1,few,ASSGDRLEAF
TRBV10-3,TRBJ2-1,.,AISLFFGTGGHEQF
TRBV20-1,TRBJ1-2,.,SARGVETNYGYT
TRBV7-2,TRBJ2-3,few,ASSSSMTGGGY
TRBV2,TRBJ2-1,few,ARTGGSSYNEQF
TRBV20-1,TRBJ2-3,few,SASGGPVTDTQY
TRBV18,TRBJ1-5,.,ASSPNQGLNQPQH
TRBV24-1,TRBJ2-1,few,ATSDPRLAGEDEQF
TRBV6-1,TRBJ1-2,.,ASSQGHLPNYGYT
TRBV6-5,TRBJ1-2,few,ASGDSDGYT
TRBV20-1,TRBJ2-3,few,SARGGTSGVGRY
TRBV10-1,TRBJ2-7,.,ASSLGQEGEQY
TRBV15,TRBJ2-1,many,ATSRDPTRYNEQF
TRBV4-3,TRBJ2-3,many,ASSQDPGTDTQY
TRBV2,TRBJ1-5,once,ASLAGPNQPQH